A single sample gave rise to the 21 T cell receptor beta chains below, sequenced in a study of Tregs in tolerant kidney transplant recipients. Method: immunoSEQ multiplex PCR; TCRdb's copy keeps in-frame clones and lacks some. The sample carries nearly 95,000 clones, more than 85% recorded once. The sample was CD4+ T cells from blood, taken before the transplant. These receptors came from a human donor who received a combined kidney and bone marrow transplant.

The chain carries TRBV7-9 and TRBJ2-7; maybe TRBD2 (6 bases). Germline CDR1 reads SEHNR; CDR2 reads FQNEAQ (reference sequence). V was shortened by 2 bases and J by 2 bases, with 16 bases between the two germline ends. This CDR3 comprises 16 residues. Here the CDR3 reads CASSLSSGVGTYEQYF. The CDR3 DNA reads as TGTGCCAGCAGCTTATCTTCGGGAGTAGGGACCTACGAGCAGTACTTC. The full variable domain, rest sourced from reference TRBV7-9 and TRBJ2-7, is DTGVSQNPRHKITKRGQNVTFRCDPISEHNRLYWYRQTLGQGPEFLTYFQNEAQLEKSRLLSDRFSAERPKGSFSTLEIQRTEQGDSAMYLCASSLSSGVGTYEQYFGPGTRLTVT.

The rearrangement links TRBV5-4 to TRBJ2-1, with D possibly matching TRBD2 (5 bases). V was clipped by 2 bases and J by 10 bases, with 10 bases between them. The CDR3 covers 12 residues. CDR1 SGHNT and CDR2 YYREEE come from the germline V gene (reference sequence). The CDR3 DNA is TGTGCCAGCAGCTTAGGACTGGCGGAGCAGTTCTTC. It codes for CASSLGLAEQFF.

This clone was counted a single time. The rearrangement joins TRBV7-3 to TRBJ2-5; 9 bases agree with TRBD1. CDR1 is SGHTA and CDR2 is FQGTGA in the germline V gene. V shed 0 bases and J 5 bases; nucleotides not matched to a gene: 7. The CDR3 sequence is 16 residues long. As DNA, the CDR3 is TGTGCCAGCAGCTTAACCGGACAGGGGATATGGGAGACCCAGTACTTC. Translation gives CASSLTGQGIWETQYF.

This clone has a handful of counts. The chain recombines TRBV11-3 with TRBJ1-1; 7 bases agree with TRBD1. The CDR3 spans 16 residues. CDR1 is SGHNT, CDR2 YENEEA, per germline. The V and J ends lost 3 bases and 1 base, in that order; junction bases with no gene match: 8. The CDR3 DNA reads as TGTGCCAGCAGCTTGGCAGGGGGGCGGGGGAACACTGAAGCTTTCTTT. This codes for CASSLAGGRGNTEAFF.

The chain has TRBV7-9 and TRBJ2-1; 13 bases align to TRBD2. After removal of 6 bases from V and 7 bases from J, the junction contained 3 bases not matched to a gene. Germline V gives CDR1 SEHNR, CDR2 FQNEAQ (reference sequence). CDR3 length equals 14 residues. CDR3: CASSPTSGRNEQFF. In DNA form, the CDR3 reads TGTGCCAGCAGTCCGACTAGCGGGAGGAATGAGCAGTTCTTC.

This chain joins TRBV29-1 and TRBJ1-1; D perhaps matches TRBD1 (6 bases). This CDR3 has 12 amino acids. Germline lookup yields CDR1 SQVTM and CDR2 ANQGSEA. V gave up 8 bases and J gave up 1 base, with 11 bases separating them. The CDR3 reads CSSGQTNTEAFF. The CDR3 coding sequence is TGCAGCTCGGGACAAACGAACACTGAAGCTTTCTTT. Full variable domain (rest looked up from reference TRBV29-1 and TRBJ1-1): SAVISQKPSRDICQRGTSLTIQCQVDSQVTMMFWYRQQPGQSLTLIATANQGSEATYESGFVIDKFPISRPNLTFSTLTVSNMSPEDSSIYLCSSGQTNTEAFFGQGTRLTVV.

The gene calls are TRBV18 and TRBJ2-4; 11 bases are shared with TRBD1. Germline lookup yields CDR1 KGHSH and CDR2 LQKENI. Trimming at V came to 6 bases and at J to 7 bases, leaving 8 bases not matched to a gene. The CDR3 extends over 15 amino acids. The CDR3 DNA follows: TGTGCCAGCTCCTTAGGACAGGGGGCGCAGAACATTCAGTACTTC. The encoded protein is CASSLGQGAQNIQYF.

The CDR3 sequence: CASSASTGVNEQFF. The CDR3, as DNA: TGTGCCAGCAGTGCATCAACAGGGGTCAATGAGCAGTTCTTC. The gene calls are TRBV6-1 and TRBJ2-1; 7 nucleotides agree with TRBD1. V was pared by 4 bases and J by 6 bases, with 6 bases of the junction left unmatched. In germline, CDR1 is MNHNS, CDR2 SASEGT. The CDR3 runs 14 residues.

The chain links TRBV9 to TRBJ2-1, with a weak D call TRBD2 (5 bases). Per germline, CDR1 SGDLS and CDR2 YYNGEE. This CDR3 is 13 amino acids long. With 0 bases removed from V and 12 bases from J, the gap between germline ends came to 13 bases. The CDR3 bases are TGTGCCAGCAGCGTAGATTCCCTGGCGGGGCAGTTCTTC. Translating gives CASSVDSLAGQFF. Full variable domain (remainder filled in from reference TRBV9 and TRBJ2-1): DSGVTQTPKHLITATGQRVTLRCSPRSGDLSVYWYQQSLDQGLQFLIQYYNGEERAKGNILERFSAQQFPDLHSELNLSSLELGDSALYFCASSVDSLAGQFFGPGTRLTVL.

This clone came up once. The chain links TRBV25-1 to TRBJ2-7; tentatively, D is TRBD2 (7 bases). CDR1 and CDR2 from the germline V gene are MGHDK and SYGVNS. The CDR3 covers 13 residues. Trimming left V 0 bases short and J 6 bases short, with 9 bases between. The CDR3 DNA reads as TGTGCCAGCAGTGAATATGGGGGGGCCGAGCAGTACTTC. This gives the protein CASSEYGGAEQYF.

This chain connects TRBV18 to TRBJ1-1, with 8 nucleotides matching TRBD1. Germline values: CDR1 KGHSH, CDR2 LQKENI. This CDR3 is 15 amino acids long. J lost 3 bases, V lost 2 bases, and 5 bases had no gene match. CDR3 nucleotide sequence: TGTGCCAGCTCACCAGACAGGGGAGGCTACACTGAAGCTTTCTTT. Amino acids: CASSPDRGGYTEAFF. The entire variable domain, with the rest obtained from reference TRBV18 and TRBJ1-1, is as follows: NAGVMQNPRHLVRRRGQEARLRCSPMKGHSHVYWYRQLPEEGLKFMVYLQKENIIDESGMPKERFSAEFPKEGPSILRIQQVVRGDSAAYFCASSPDRGGYTEAFFGQGTRLTVV.

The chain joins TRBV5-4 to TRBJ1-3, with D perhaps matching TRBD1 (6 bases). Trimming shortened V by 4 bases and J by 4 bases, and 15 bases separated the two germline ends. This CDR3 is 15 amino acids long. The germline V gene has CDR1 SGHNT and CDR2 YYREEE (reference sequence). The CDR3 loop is CASSPLAGVGNTIYF. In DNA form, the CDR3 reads TGTGCCAGCAGCCCACTTGCAGGGGTAGGAAACACCATATATTTT.

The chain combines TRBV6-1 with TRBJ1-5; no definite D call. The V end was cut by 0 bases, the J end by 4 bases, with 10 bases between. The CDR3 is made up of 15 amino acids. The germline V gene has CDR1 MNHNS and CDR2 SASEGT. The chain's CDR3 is CASSEATEPNQPQHF. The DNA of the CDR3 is TGTGCCAGCAGTGAAGCCACCGAGCCTAATCAGCCCCAGCATTTT.

This chain's CDR3 is CASGRSGGAYEQYF. CDR3 DNA sequence: TGTGCCAGCGGGCGTAGCGGGGGAGCCTACGAGCAGTACTTC. V usage is TRBV7-2 and J usage is TRBJ2-7; TRBD2 agrees at 9 bases. Trimming cost V 8 bases and J 2 bases; bases outside gene matches: 7. Per the germline V gene, CDR1 is SGHTA and CDR2 is FQGNSA. This CDR3 contains 14 residues.

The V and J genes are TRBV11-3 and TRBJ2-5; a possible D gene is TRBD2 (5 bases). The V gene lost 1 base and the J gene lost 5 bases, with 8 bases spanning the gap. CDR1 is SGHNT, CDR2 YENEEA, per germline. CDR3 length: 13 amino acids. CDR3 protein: CASSLGGLETQYF. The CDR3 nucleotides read TGTGCCAGCAGCTTAGGAGGGTTGGAGACCCAGTACTTC. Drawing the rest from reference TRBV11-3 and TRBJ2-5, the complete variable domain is EAGVVQSPRYKIIEKKQPVAFWCNPISGHNTLYWYLQNLGQGPELLIRYENEEAVDDSQLPKDRFSAERLKGVDSTLKIQPAELGDSAVYLCASSLGGLETQYFGPGTRLLVL.

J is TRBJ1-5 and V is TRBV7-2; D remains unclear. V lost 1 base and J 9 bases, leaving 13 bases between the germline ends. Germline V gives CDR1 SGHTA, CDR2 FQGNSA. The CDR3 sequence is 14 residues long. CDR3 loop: CASSLEAPSRPQHF. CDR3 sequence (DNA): TGTGCCAGCAGCTTAGAAGCCCCTTCCCGGCCCCAGCATTTT.

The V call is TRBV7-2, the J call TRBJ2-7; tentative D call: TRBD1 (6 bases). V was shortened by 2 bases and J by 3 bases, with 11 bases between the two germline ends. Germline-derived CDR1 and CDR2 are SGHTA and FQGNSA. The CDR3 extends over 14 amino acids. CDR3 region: CASSLTGPLYEQYF. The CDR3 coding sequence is TGTGCCAGCAGCTTAACAGGGCCCCTCTACGAGCAGTACTTC.

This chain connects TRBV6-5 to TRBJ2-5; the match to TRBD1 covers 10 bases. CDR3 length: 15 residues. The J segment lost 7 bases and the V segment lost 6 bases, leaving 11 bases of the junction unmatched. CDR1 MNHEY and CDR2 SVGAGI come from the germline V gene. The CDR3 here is CASSLIEGTGVTQYF. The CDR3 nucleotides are TGTGCCAGCAGCCTAATCGAGGGGACAGGGGTGACCCAGTACTTC.

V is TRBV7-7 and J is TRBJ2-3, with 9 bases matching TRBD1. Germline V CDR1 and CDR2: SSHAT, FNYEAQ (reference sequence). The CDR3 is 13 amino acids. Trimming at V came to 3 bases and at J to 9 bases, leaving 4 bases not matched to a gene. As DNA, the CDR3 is TGTGCCAGCAGCTTCACAGGGGGCAGGACGCAGTATTTT. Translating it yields CASSFTGGRTQYF.

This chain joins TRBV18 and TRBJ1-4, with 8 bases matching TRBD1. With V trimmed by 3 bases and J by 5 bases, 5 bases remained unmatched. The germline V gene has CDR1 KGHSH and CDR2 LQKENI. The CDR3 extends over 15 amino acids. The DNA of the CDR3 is TGTGCCAGCTCACCGGCAGGGGGCTTAAATGAAAAACTGTTTTTT. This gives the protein CASSPAGGLNEKLFF.

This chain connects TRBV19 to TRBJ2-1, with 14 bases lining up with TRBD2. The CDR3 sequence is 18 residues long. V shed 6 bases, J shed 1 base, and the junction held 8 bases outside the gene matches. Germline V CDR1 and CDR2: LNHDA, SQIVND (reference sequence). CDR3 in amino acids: CASRTGTSGSISYNEQFF. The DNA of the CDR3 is TGTGCCAGTAGGACTGGGACTAGCGGGAGTATTTCCTACAATGAGCAGTTCTTC.